This section outlines one T cell receptor beta chain sequence together with its context. Its antigen remains unidentified. The data derive from a study of T cell responses to AZD1222 COVID-19 vaccine. Findings and limits, study-wide: Researchers report vaccine-associated CD4 TCRs spanning spike, with dominance at 160-218 and 743-854.

Some clones are missing from TCRdb's copy, which holds only in-frame ones; the method was immunoSEQ multiplex PCR. The sample lists around 160,000 clones, 90% to 95% occurring once. CDR1 is MDHEN and CDR2 is SYDVKM in the germline V gene. Trimming cost V 7 bases and J 1 base, with 20 bases left between them. The CDR3 has 17 amino acids. The chain uses TRBV28 and TRBJ1-5; weak D call: TRBD1 (5 bases). The TCR comes from an adult in good health. The sample in question was peripheral blood, obtained on day 0 of MenACWY control vaccination. CDR3 protein: CASNTPGAGSSNQPQHF. CDR3 nucleotides: TGTGCCAGCAACACCCCCGGGGCAGGTTCAAGCAATCAGCCCCAGCATTTT.